These T cell receptor beta chains were read from a single sample in a study of OX40 agonist ivuxolimab in advanced cancers. Clones were sequenced by immunoSEQ multiplex PCR, and TCRdb holds only the in-frame ones, with some missing. The table has 100,000 or so clones, about 92% seen once. The sample here was CD4+ or CD8+ T cells sorted from blood, taken in a trial of the OX40 agonist ivuxolimab. The receptors were sampled from an adult with an advanced solid tumor such as melanoma, head and neck, liver or kidney cancer. CDR3s include the opening cysteine and the closing phenylalanine or tryptophan. A D gene is named only where the DNA matches it firmly. Clone size, where shown, is once, few, many, or a class for clones that have expanded.

J gene	clone size	D gene	V gene	CDR3 DNA	CDR3 protein
TRBJ2-2	.	TRBD2	TRBV5-6	TGTGCCAGCAGCTTCGGAATAGCGGGATATGCCGGGGAGCTGTTTTTT	CASSFGIAGYAGELFF
TRBJ2-3	.	TRBD2	TRBV6-6	TGTGCCAGCAGGCCAAGACTAGCGCCCACAGATACGCAGTATTTT	CASRPRLAPTDTQYF
TRBJ1-2	.	.	TRBV12-5	TGTGCTAGTGGTTTGCCAGGGGAGTTTAACTATGGCTACACCTTC	CASGLPGEFNYGYTF
TRBJ1-4	few	.	TRBV19	TGTGCCAGTTCGGACAGAAATGAAAAACTGTTTTTT	CASSDRNEKLFF
TRBJ2-1	.	TRBD1	TRBV12-5	TGTGCTAGTGGTCCCCGGACAGGGGGTCTTCACAATGAGCAGTTCTTC	CASGPRTGGLHNEQFF
TRBJ2-1	.	TRBD2	TRBV19	TGTGCCAGTAGTATTGGGACTAGCGACTACAATGAGCAGTTCTTC	CASSIGTSDYNEQFF
TRBJ2-7	.	.	TRBV7-2	TGTGCCAGCAGCTCCTCTCCTCGCGGCAGGCGCTCCTACGAGCAGTACTTC	CASSSSPRGRRSYEQYF
TRBJ1-2	.	TRBD1	TRBV7-8	TGTGCCAGCAGCCCAGGGACAGGGTCATATGTTTTCTATGGCTACACCTTC	CASSPGTGSYVFYGYTF
TRBJ2-7	.	TRBD1	TRBV5-6	TGTGCCAGCAGCACACAGGGGAGCGAGCAGTACTTC	CASSTQGSEQYF
TRBJ2-7	.	TRBD1	TRBV27	TGTGCCAGCAGTTTATCATCCGGGACAGGGGCCGAGCAGTACTTC	CASSLSSGTGAEQYF
TRBJ2-2	.	.	TRBV13	TGTGCCAGCAGCCCCCCCCATCCCGGGGAGCTGTTTTTT	CASSPPHPGELFF
TRBJ1-5	.	.	TRBV4-2	TGTGCCAGCAGCCAAGAATGGCAGGGAAATCAGCCCCAGCATTTT	CASSQEWQGNQPQHF
TRBJ2-7	once	.	TRBV5-1	TGCGCCAGCAGCTTAGGAGGTACCTACTACGAGCAGTACTTC	CASSLGGTYYEQYF
TRBJ1-2	.	.	TRBV29-1	TGCAGCGTTGAAATTTCGGACAGCTCTAACTATGGCTACACCTTC	CSVEISDSSNYGYTF